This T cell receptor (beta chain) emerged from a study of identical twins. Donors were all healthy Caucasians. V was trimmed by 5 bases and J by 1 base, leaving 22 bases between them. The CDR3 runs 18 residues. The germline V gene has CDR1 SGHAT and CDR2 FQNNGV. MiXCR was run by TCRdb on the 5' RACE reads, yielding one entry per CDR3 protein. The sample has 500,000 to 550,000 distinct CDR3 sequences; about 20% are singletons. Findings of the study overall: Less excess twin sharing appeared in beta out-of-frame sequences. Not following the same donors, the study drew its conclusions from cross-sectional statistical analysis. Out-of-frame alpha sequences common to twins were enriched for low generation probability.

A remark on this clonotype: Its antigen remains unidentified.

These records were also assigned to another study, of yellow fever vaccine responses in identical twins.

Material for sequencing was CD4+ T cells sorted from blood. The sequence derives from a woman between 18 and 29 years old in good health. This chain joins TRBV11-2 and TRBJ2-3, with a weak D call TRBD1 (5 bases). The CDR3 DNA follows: TGTGCCAGCAGCCCTTCCCCTACAGGATATCTCCGCACAGATACGCAGTATTTT. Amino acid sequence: CASSPSPTGYLRTDTQYF.